The entry that follows covers one T cell receptor beta chain sequence. What it binds is not known. Reverse transcription of roughly 0.45 to 1 ug RNA used random hexamers. Amplification of TCR beta CDR3 by immunoSEQ multiplex PCR spanned 54 Vbeta and 13 Jbeta. TCRdb reprocessed the immunoSEQ multiplex PCR reads via MiXCR and lists one record per CDR3 protein. The repertoire holds 400,000 or so distinct CDR3 sequences, with more than 80% as singletons. The data were obtained in a study of CD8 T cells in Susac syndrome. Overall study findings and caveats: The study recognized that the number of individuals in its TCR sequencing and HLA analysis was relatively small.

From blood CD8+ and CD4+ T cells, TCR beta sequences were generated. Bulk CD8+ and CD4+ cells came from magnetic negative isolation; CD8+ TEMRA by FACS. The CDR3 has 15 amino acids. V lost 6 bases to trimming and J lost 0 bases; unmatched junction nucleotides: 5. CDR1 is SQVTM, CDR2 ANQGSEA, per germline. The source of this sequence is a human donor with multiple sclerosis. The chain uses TRBV29-1 and TRBJ2-1; 10 nucleotides match TRBD2. Sequenced: CD8+ T cells from PBMCs. Here the CDR3 DNA reads TGCAGCGTGGTAGCGGGAGGCCGCTCCTACAATGAGCAGTTCTTC. It specifies CSVVAGGRSYNEQFF.